One and the same sample provided the 27 T cell receptor beta chains below, sequenced in a study of human thymus T cells. Here immunoSEQ multiplex PCR was the method, and the copy in TCRdb shows in-frame clones only, minus some. The sample lists 54,000 or so clones; 90% to 95% were seen once. The sequencing sample was made of blood. These receptors were taken from a boy under two years old with a congenital heart defect but otherwise immunologically healthy.

This chain joins TRBV11-2 and TRBJ1-4, with TRBD1 as a possible D gene (5 bases). Germline CDR1 and CDR2: SGHAT and FQNNGV. The CDR3 spans 13 residues. Trimming left V 3 bases short and J 8 bases short, with 10 bases between. Here the CDR3 DNA reads TGTGCCAGCAGCTTTACCGGGGCCGAAAAACTGTTTTTT. The encoded protein is CASSFTGAEKLFF.

The V and J genes are TRBV6-1 and TRBJ1-2, with a weak D call TRBD1 (6 bases). The V gene lost 8 bases and the J gene lost 3 bases, with 13 bases spanning the gap. Germline values: CDR1 MNHNS, CDR2 SASEGT. This CDR3 comprises 13 residues. In DNA, the CDR3 is TGTGCCAGCGACCTGGACAGTTACTATGGCTACACCTTC. As protein: CASDLDSYYGYTF.

The chain combines TRBV25-1 with TRBJ2-5, with TRBD1 as a possible D gene (6 bases). Germline V CDR1 and CDR2: MGHDK, SYGVNS. Trimming removed 2 bases from V and 4 bases from J, with 11 bases in between. The CDR3 loop spans 14 amino acids. CDR3 protein: CASSEMGASETQYF. Here the CDR3 DNA reads TGTGCCAGCAGTGAAATGGGGGCGTCAGAGACCCAGTACTTC. Based on the CDR3 plus reference TRBV25-1 and TRBJ2-5, the full variable domain is EADIYQTPRYLVIGTGKKITLECSQTMGHDKMYWYQQDPGMELHLIHYSYGVNSTEKGDLSSESTVSRIRTEHFPLTLESARPSHTSQYLCASSEMGASETQYFGPGTRLLVL.

This clone has only a few counts. CDR3 in amino acids: CSATDREAFF. CDR3 in DNA: TGCAGTGCTACTGACAGGGAAGCTTTCTTT. The chain combines TRBV20-1 with TRBJ1-1; possibly TRBD1 for D (6 bases). Germline values: CDR1 DFQATT, CDR2 SNEGSKA (reference sequence). This CDR3 spans 10 amino acids. Trimming cost V 4 bases and J 8 bases, with 8 bases left between them.

CDR3 coding DNA: TGTGCCATAAAGCTTAGGATCCTGAGTGACACTGAAGCTTTCTTT. Amino acids: CAIKLRILSDTEAFF. The J gene is TRBJ1-1, the V gene TRBV11-2; no definite D call. This CDR3 is 15 amino acids long. V was clipped by 10 bases and J by 3 bases, with 21 bases between them. Germline V CDR1 and CDR2: SGHAT, FQNNGV.

V gene TRBV29-1 combines with J gene TRBJ1-1; TRBD1 aligns across 7 bases. V shed 7 bases and J 4 bases; nucleotides not matched to a gene: 12. CDR1 is SQVTM and CDR2 is ANQGSEA in the germline V gene. The CDR3 has 14 amino acids. CDR3 DNA: TGCAGCGCTGCGCAGGGGGAATTGAGCACTGAAGCTTTCTTT. This codes for CSAAQGELSTEAFF.

The CDR3 bases are TGTGCCAGCAGTTACTCGGACAGATACTACGAGCAGTACTTC. Translated, it gives CASSYSDRYYEQYF. V and J are TRBV6-5 and TRBJ2-7; D might be TRBD1 (6 bases). V was shortened by 0 bases and J by 3 bases, with 9 bases between the two germline ends. This CDR3 region has 14 residues. Germline V gives CDR1 MNHEY, CDR2 SVGAGI.

The V call is TRBV28, the J call TRBJ2-7; 10 bases map to TRBD2. Per the germline V gene, CDR1 is MDHEN and CDR2 is SYDVKM. After removal of 8 bases from V and 4 bases from J, the junction contained 14 bases not matched to a gene. The CDR3 loop spans 16 amino acids. Written as DNA, the CDR3 is TGTGCCAGCGGGCCAGCGGGAGGGTATTTTAGGTACGAGCAGTACTTC. Its translation: CASGPAGGYFRYEQYF.

The V and J genes are TRBV5-5 and TRBJ2-1, with 8 bases matching TRBD2. Germline trimming cut 6 bases from V and 4 bases from J; bases unmatched to any gene: 6. The CDR3 spans 14 residues. The germline CDR1 and CDR2 sequences are SGHKS and YYEKEE (reference sequence). In DNA, the CDR3 is TGTGCCAGCAATAGCGGGGACCCGTACAATGAGCAGTTCTTC. This encodes CASNSGDPYNEQFF.

This chain joins TRBV28 and TRBJ2-1, with D possibly TRBD2 on 6 matching bases. This CDR3 region has 13 residues. Germline assignment: CDR1 MDHEN and CDR2 SYDVKM. Trimming cost V 10 bases and J 10 bases, with 20 bases left between them. Here the CDR3 reads CATGGAGSGEQFF. In DNA form, the CDR3 reads TGTGCCACCGGGGGAGCGGGTTCGGGAGAGCAGTTCTTC.

In regard to this clone: A read error may produce the germline difference seen at one junction end. Other DNA variants within this sample encode the same CDR3. The chain employs TRBV7-2 and TRBJ1-1, with unresolved D. This CDR3 spans 13 amino acids. CDR1 and CDR2 (germline): SGHTA, FQGNSA. The CDR3 here is CASSVGRDTEAFF. The CDR3 nucleotides read TGCGCCAGCAGCGTCGGGAGGGACACTGAAGCTTTCTTT.

The gene calls are TRBV28 and TRBJ1-1; D is perhaps TRBD1 (6 bases). Trimming removed 4 bases from V and 2 bases from J, with 17 bases in between. The CDR3 spans 16 residues. From germline, CDR1 is MDHEN and CDR2 SYDVKM. The CDR3 DNA reads TGTGCCAGCAGTTGGGGGGGCGGAAGGTTTAACACTGAAGCTTTCTTT. It encodes CASSWGGGRFNTEAFF.

The chain recombines TRBV19 with TRBJ2-1, with TRBD1 matching over 7 bases. After removal of 3 bases from V and 0 bases from J, the junction contained 2 bases not matched to a gene. The germline V gene has CDR1 LNHDA and CDR2 SQIVND (reference sequence). The CDR3 is made up of 15 amino acids. CDR3 bases: TGTGCCAGTAGTATTAGGGACAGCTCCTACAATGAGCAGTTCTTC. Translating it yields CASSIRDSSYNEQFF.

The chain links TRBV7-8 to TRBJ2-1, with D tentatively TRBD1 (6 bases). The CDR3 is made up of 14 amino acids. Germline-derived CDR1 and CDR2 are SGHVS and FQNEAQ. V lost 6 bases to trimming and J lost 2 bases, with 11 bases between them. CDR3 sequence reads: CASSTTGTYNEQFF. The CDR3 bases are TGTGCCAGCAGTACCACAGGGACCTACAATGAGCAGTTCTTC.

The chain combines TRBV7-2 with TRBJ2-7; 12 bases are a match to TRBD1. This CDR3 contains 17 residues. Per the germline V gene, CDR1 is SGHTA and CDR2 is FQGNSA. Trimming cost V 4 bases and J 4 bases; bases outside gene matches: 11. CDR3 DNA: TGTGCCAGCAGCTCTAGGGGCGGGACAGGGGGCATGTACGAGCAGTACTTC. Amino acid sequence: CASSSRGGTGGMYEQYF.

This chain uses TRBV10-3 with TRBJ2-1, with 8 bases matching TRBD2. V was pared by 3 bases and J by 4 bases, with 11 bases of the junction left unmatched. The CDR3 has 17 amino acids. The germline CDR1 and CDR2 sequences are ENHRY and SYGVKD. The CDR3 here is CAISDPSEERGYNEQFF. As DNA, the CDR3 is TGTGCCATCAGTGACCCAAGTGAGGAGCGGGGGTACAATGAGCAGTTCTTC.

The V gene is TRBV7-2, the J gene TRBJ2-7; TRBD1 matches 8 bases. The CDR3 length is 13 residues. CDR1 SGHTA and CDR2 FQGNSA come from the germline V gene. J gave up 3 bases and V 3 bases, and 1 base lay outside the gene matches. The CDR3 is CASSFGTGYEQYF. The CDR3 bases are TGTGCCAGCAGCTTCGGGACAGGCTACGAGCAGTACTTC.

V is TRBV25-1 and J is TRBJ1-1; 10 bases line up with TRBD1. This CDR3 region has 14 residues. V lost 5 bases, J lost 9 bases, and 9 bases stayed unmatched. The germline V gene has CDR1 MGHDK and CDR2 SYGVNS. The CDR3 loop is CASSSHRDRGQAFF. The CDR3, as DNA: TGTGCCAGCAGTAGCCACCGGGACAGGGGACAAGCTTTCTTT.

This clone has a single count. The chain uses TRBV21-1 and TRBJ2-7. TRBV21-1 is deemed a pseudogene. CDR3 length: 18 amino acids. Here the CDR3 DNA reads TGTGCCAGCAGCAAAGTGATGGACGGGGGCCGAAGCTCCTACGAGCAGTACTTC. Protein product: CASSKVMDGGRSSYEQYF.

CDR3 sequence reads: CASRSVGGTDTQYF. The CDR3, as DNA: TGTGCCAGTAGATCCGTGGGCGGTACAGATACGCAGTATTTT. The chain employs TRBV19 and TRBJ2-3; D is uncertain. Germline V CDR1 and CDR2: LNHDA, SQIVND (reference sequence). Deletions cut 6 bases from V and 3 bases from J, with 13 bases between. The CDR3 is 14 amino acids. The full variable domain, with the rest looked up from reference TRBV19 and TRBJ2-3, is DGGITQSPKYLFRKEGQNVTLSCEQNLNHDAMYWYRQDPGQGLRLIYYSQIVNDFQKGDIAEGYSVSREKKESFPLTVTSAQKNPTAFYLCASRSVGGTDTQYFGPGTRLTVL.

The chain uses TRBV10-3 and TRBJ2-1; TRBD1 aligns across 7 bases. CDR1 is ENHRY, CDR2 SYGVKD, per germline. This CDR3 spans 12 amino acids. The junction had 1 base not matched to a gene; V was cut back by 6 bases and J by 5 bases. The CDR3 DNA reads TGTGCCATCAGGGGACAGAACAATGAGCAGTTCTTC. This gives the protein CAIRGQNNEQFF.

This chain joins TRBV27 and TRBJ2-3; 7 nucleotides line up with TRBD2. In germline, CDR1 is MNHEY, CDR2 SMNVEV (reference sequence). V was clipped by 6 bases and J by 4 bases; unmatched bases: 7. The CDR3 spans 14 residues. The CDR3 nucleotides are TGTGCCAGCAGGACTAGCCAGGTTGCAGATACGCAGTATTTT. Encoded protein: CASRTSQVADTQYF.

This rearrangement joins TRBV27 to TRBJ2-7, with 11 bases fitting TRBD2. The J segment lost 2 bases and the V segment lost 5 bases, leaving 8 bases of the junction unmatched. In germline, CDR1 is MNHEY, CDR2 SMNVEV (reference sequence). The CDR3 consists of 16 residues. CDR3 in DNA: TGTGCCAGCAGTGAACTAGCGGGAGTCTCACCCTACGAGCAGTACTTC. The encoded protein is CASSELAGVSPYEQYF.

J is TRBJ1-4 and V is TRBV15; 10 nucleotides match TRBD1. CDR3 size: 16 residues. The germline gives CDR1 LNHNV, CDR2 YYDKDF (reference sequence). Trimming at V came to 4 bases and at J to 5 bases, leaving 7 bases not matched to a gene. CDR3 in amino acids: CATSTLRTGGNEKLFF. In DNA, the CDR3 is TGTGCCACCAGCACTTTAAGGACAGGGGGGAATGAAAAACTGTTTTTT. Supplemented by reference TRBV15 and TRBJ1-4, the full variable domain reads DAMVIQNPRYQVTQFGKPVTLSCSQTLNHNVMYWYQQKSSQAPKLLFHYYDKDFNNEADTPDNFQSRRPNTSFCFLDIRSPGLGDTAMYLCATSTLRTGGNEKLFFGSGTQLSVL.

The chain recombines TRBV10-3 with TRBJ1-6; 7 nucleotides align to TRBD1. The CDR3 runs 15 residues. CDR1 is ENHRY and CDR2 is SYGVKD in the germline V gene. With V trimmed by 5 bases and J by 7 bases, 8 bases remained unmatched. CDR3 region: CAISIRQGNNSPLHF. CDR3 nucleotides: TGTGCCATCAGTATCAGACAGGGAAACAATTCACCCCTCCACTTT.

The chain employs TRBV2 and TRBJ2-4, with D perhaps TRBD1 (5 bases). The V gene lost 6 bases and the J gene lost 7 bases, with 16 bases spanning the gap. Germline V gives CDR1 SNHLY, CDR2 FYNNEI. The CDR3 has 14 residues. In nucleotides, the CDR3 is TGTGCCAGCAGCAGCAGGGTAGTTTTGAACATTCAGTACTTC. Amino acid sequence: CASSSRVVLNIQYF. The whole variable domain, remainder taken from reference TRBV2 and TRBJ2-4, is EPEVTQTPSHQVTQMGQEVILRCVPISNHLYFYWYRQILGQKVEFLVSFYNNEISEKSEIFDDQFSVERPDGSNFTLKIRSTKLEDSAMYFCASSSRVVLNIQYFGAGTRLSVL.

Here the CDR3 reads CASSLLWAGGHTIYF. The CDR3 nucleotides are TGTGCCAGCAGCTTACTCTGGGCAGGGGGGCACACCATATATTTT. V gene TRBV7-2 combines with J gene TRBJ1-3; TRBD1 matches at 7 bases. Losses at the gene ends were 2 bases for V and 8 bases for J; bases not matched to a gene: 9. Germline CDR1 SGHTA, CDR2 FQGNSA. This CDR3 comprises 15 residues.